The 11 T cell receptor beta chains reported below all come from one sample, sequenced in a study of blood T cell repertoires in COVID-19. Clones were sequenced by immunoSEQ multiplex PCR, and TCRdb holds only the in-frame ones, with some missing. The table lists about 100,000 clones, around 87% of them singletons. Sequencing was done on a sample of peripheral blood. The receptor source for this set is a woman aged 30 to 39 with acute or convalescent COVID-19.

This clone has just a few counts. The chain employs TRBV2 and TRBJ2-4, with 9 bases matching TRBD1. The CDR3 extends over 18 amino acids. J lost 3 bases, V lost 7 bases, and 16 bases had no gene match. Germline V gene sequence: CDR1 SNHLY, CDR2 FYNNEI. CDR3 nucleotide sequence: TGTGCCAGCACCGAAGGGGACAGGGACCTCTGGATCAAAAACATTCAGTACTTC. Its translation is CASTEGDRDLWIKNIQYF.

The chain joins TRBV27 to TRBJ1-5; D gene ambiguous. Between the trimmed V and J ends, which lost 0 bases and 1 base, there was a span of 10 bases. Germline V gene sequence: CDR1 MNHEY, CDR2 SMNVEV (reference sequence). CDR3 length: 16 residues. The CDR3 DNA reads TGTGCCAGCAGTTTATCGGAACCGACAAGCAATCAGCCCCAGCATTTT. This sequence encodes CASSLSEPTSNQPQHF.

V gene TRBV6-5 combines with J gene TRBJ2-1; D possibly corresponds to TRBD1 (5 bases). Between the trimmed V and J ends, which lost 0 bases and 7 bases, there was a span of 7 bases. Looked up from germline, CDR1 is MNHEY and CDR2 is SVGAGI. This CDR3 is 13 amino acids long. DNA for the CDR3: TGTGCCAGCAGTTACTCGAAGGGGAATGAGCAGTTCTTC. Translation gives CASSYSKGNEQFF.

The chain carries TRBV28 and TRBJ1-6, with 10 positions matching TRBD1. The CDR3 covers 13 residues. Germline values: CDR1 MDHEN, CDR2 SYDVKM. V trimming: 10 bases; J trimming: 6 bases; junction bases outside the gene matches: 3. The CDR3 DNA follows: TGTGCCACCCGGACAGGGGGTAATTCACCCCTCCACTTT. Translated: CATRTGGNSPLHF.

This clone has at least ten counts. The chain recombines TRBV7-9 with TRBJ1-3, with D uncertain. The CDR3 is made up of 14 amino acids. V was pared by 5 bases and J by 3 bases, with 11 bases between. CDR1 and CDR2 (germline): SEHNR, FQNEAQ (reference sequence). Here the CDR3 reads CASSPTAGGNTIYF. CDR3 sequence (DNA): TGTGCCAGCAGCCCAACCGCAGGTGGAAACACCATATATTTT.

DNA of the CDR3: TGTGCCAGCAGTTGGGACAGGGTGGGTGAAAAACTGTTTTTT. Translating gives CASSWDRVGEKLFF. The genes are TRBV28 and TRBJ1-4; 9 positions agree with TRBD1. Germline CDR1 MDHEN, CDR2 SYDVKM. This CDR3 is 14 amino acids long. J was trimmed by 7 bases and V by 4 bases; bases with no gene match: 4.

The CDR3 loop reads CASSLGTGPYEQYF. CDR3 sequence (DNA): TGCGCCAGCAGCTTGGGGACAGGACCCTACGAGCAGTACTTC. The V and J genes are TRBV5-1 and TRBJ2-7; 7 bases match TRBD1. J gave up 2 bases and V 0 bases, and 2 bases lay outside the gene matches. Germline V CDR1 and CDR2: SGHRS, YFSETQ. This CDR3 region has 14 residues.

The V and J genes are TRBV6-5 and TRBJ1-2; TRBD1 aligns across 10 bases. Germline V gene lookup returns CDR1 MNHEY and CDR2 SVGAGI. The CDR3 totals 14 residues. The V gene end was trimmed by 7 bases and the J gene end by 5 bases; junction bases not matched to a gene: 7. The CDR3 nucleotides read TGTGCCAGCAAGCGGACAGGGGGTCAATATGGCTACACCTTC. Protein product: CASKRTGGQYGYTF.

V and J are TRBV27 and TRBJ2-7; 7 nucleotides align to TRBD2. The CDR3 spans 16 residues. J was trimmed by 3 bases and V by 4 bases; bases with no gene match: 12. CDR1 and CDR2 (germline): MNHEY, SMNVEV (reference sequence). The CDR3 DNA reads TGTGCCAGCAGTTATTCCGGGGGGTCGCCCATCTACGAGCAGTACTTC. Residues: CASSYSGGSPIYEQYF.

The chain couples TRBV4-2 to TRBJ1-1; a possible D gene is TRBD1 (5 bases). The germline V gene has CDR1 LGHNA and CDR2 YNFKEQ. Trimming took 1 base from V and 1 from J, leaving 10 bases between them. The CDR3 loop spans 15 amino acids. The CDR3, as DNA: TGTGCCAGCAGCCAAGGAGACAGCTCGAACACTGAAGCTTTCTTT. Translated: CASSQGDSSNTEAFF.

V gene TRBV7-2 combines with J gene TRBJ1-6; D may be TRBD1 (5 bases). The length of the CDR3 is 15 residues. V was clipped by 3 bases and J by 6 bases, with 12 bases between them. Germline V CDR1 and CDR2: SGHTA, FQGNSA. CDR3 DNA: TGTGCCAGCAGCTTCCAGGGCCATTCTAATTCACCCCTCCACTTT. It codes for CASSFQGHSNSPLHF.